Following are 3 T cell receptor beta chains from one sample sequenced in a study of cytomegalovirus exposure and HLA in healthy donors. Primers: 60 Vbeta forward and 13 Jbeta reverse. Assay used: immunoSEQ multiplex PCR; TCRdb lists only in-frame clones, some missing. The sample lists 250,000 to 350,000 clones, 75% to 90% seen once, with 3% to 4% in the top ten. Sequencing was performed on PBMCs. These TCRs come from a man in his forties or fifties in good health and CMV-seropositive.

This clone was counted between two and nine times. The chain is built from TRBV5-1 and TRBJ1-2, with D uncertain. Trimming shortened V by 0 bases and J by 1 base, and 10 bases separated the two germline ends. CDR1 and CDR2 (germline): SGHRS, YFSETQ. This CDR3 has 15 residues. The DNA for the CDR3 is TGCGCCAGCAGCTTGGCCAGTCAGATTAACTATGGCTACACCTTC. It encodes CASSLASQINYGYTF.

The genes are TRBV28 and TRBJ2-7; D remains unclear. The CDR3 length is 14 residues. Germline V gene lookup returns CDR1 MDHEN and CDR2 SYDVKM. The V gene lost 5 bases and the J gene lost 5 bases, with 16 bases spanning the gap. The CDR3: CASSPPLPLHEQYF. The CDR3, as DNA: TGTGCCAGCAGTCCTCCCCTCCCCCTCCACGAGCAGTACTTC.

The V and J genes are TRBV13 and TRBJ1-5; TRBD1 might be the D (5 bases). The CDR3 consists of 17 residues. V was cut by 2 bases and J by 1 base, with 15 bases left in between. The V gene's germline CDR1 is PRHDT and CDR2 FYEKMQ (reference sequence). The CDR3 nucleotides are TGTGCCAGCAGCTTAAAGGCAGCGGGACTAAGCAATCAGCCCCAGCATTTT. This sequence encodes CASSLKAAGLSNQPQHF.